These 8 T cell receptor beta chains were all obtained from the same sample, sequenced in a study of blood T cells in healthy people across ages. The use of a sample-barcoded 5' primer and a J-beta primer mix characterized a second PCR of about 7 to 12 cycles. Via MiXCR, TCRdb re-called the 5' RACE reads, giving one row per CDR3 protein. The sample lists around 970,000 distinct CDR3 sequences, roughly half occurring once. The sample comprised blood. The receptors shown here come from a woman aged 55-70 years in good health.

The gene calls are TRBV6-5 and TRBJ2-6; D possibly matches TRBD1 or TRBD2 (5 bases each). The CDR3 runs to 17 residues. V was pared by 0 bases and J by 0 bases, with 9 bases between. Germline assignment: CDR1 MNHEY and CDR2 SVGAGI. CDR3 in DNA: TGTGCCAGCAGTTACTCGAGGGGCTCCTCTGGGGCCAACGTCCTGACTTTC. Amino acid sequence: CASSYSRGSSGANVLTF.

Only a few counts were recorded for this clonotype. The J gene is TRBJ1-2, the V gene TRBV14; 11 bases are shared with TRBD1. Germline V gene data show CDR1 as SGHDN and CDR2 as FVKESK. The CDR3 runs to 12 residues. V shed 8 bases and J 9 bases; nucleotides not matched to a gene: 5. This CDR3 reads CASRGQGDRYTF. Written as DNA, the CDR3 is TGTGCCAGCCGGGGACAGGGGGACCGCTACACCTTC. Using reference TRBV14 and TRBJ1-2 for the parts outside the CDR3, the full variable domain is EAGVTQFPSHSVIEKGQTVTLRCDPISGHDNLYWYRRVMGKEIKFLLHFVKESKQDESGMPNNRFLAERTGGTYSTLKVQPAELEDSGVYFCASRGQGDRYTFGSGTRLTVV.

This clonotype was picked up a small number of times. V and J are TRBV27 and TRBJ2-1; 14 nucleotides agree with TRBD2. Losses at the gene ends were 5 bases for V and 7 bases for J; bases not matched to a gene: 7. The length of the CDR3 is 16 residues. Looked up from germline, CDR1 is MNHEY and CDR2 is SMNVEV (reference sequence). The CDR3 sequence is CASSPGTSGSINEQFF. The CDR3 DNA reads TGTGCCAGCAGTCCCGGGACTAGCGGGAGTATAAATGAGCAGTTCTTC.

This clonotype was detected a few times. The J gene is TRBJ2-7, the V gene TRBV5-1; no clear D. The length of the CDR3 is 14 residues. The V end was cut by 0 bases, the J end by 2 bases, with 9 bases between. Germline CDR1 and CDR2: SGHRS and YFSETQ. The CDR3 spells CASSLVSRAYEQYF. The CDR3 DNA reads TGCGCCAGCAGCTTGGTATCCAGAGCCTACGAGCAGTACTTC.

V usage is TRBV4-2 and J usage is TRBJ2-1, with 7 bases that match TRBD2. Per the germline V gene, CDR1 is LGHNA and CDR2 is YNFKEQ. Unmatched junction bases numbered 5, after V lost 3 bases and J lost 9 bases. CDR3 length equals 13 residues. CDR3: CASSHGLGFEQFF. In DNA, the CDR3 is TGTGCCAGCAGCCACGGACTAGGTTTTGAGCAGTTCTTC.

This chain connects TRBV4-2 to TRBJ2-7, with 7 bases lining up with TRBD1. The CDR3 sequence is 16 residues long. V gave up 0 bases and J gave up 2 bases; unmatched junction bases: 7. Germline assignment: CDR1 LGHNA and CDR2 YNFKEQ. In DNA form, the CDR3 reads TGTGCCAGCAGCCAAGATGGTACAGGGGAAACCTACGAGCAGTACTTC. Its translation is CASSQDGTGETYEQYF.

The V gene is TRBV12-3 or TRBV12-4, the J gene TRBJ1-2; possible D gene TRBD1, 5 bases. V dropped 5 bases and J dropped 4 bases, with 14 bases sitting between them. The CDR3 spans 14 residues. DNA of the CDR3: TGTGCCAGCAGTGTTATCGGACACATCTATGGCTACACCTTC. As protein: CASSVIGHIYGYTF.

This clonotype has a single count. The chain is built from TRBV20-1 and TRBJ2-5; 8 positions match TRBD1. V lost 3 bases, J lost 5 bases, and 8 bases stayed unmatched. The germline gives CDR1 DFQATT, CDR2 SNEGSKA (reference sequence). This CDR3 is 14 amino acids long. As DNA, the CDR3 is TGCAGTGCTAGTTTCGACAGGGGCACGGAGACCCAGTACTTC. Translation: CSASFDRGTETQYF.